This T cell receptor (beta chain) was sequenced in a study of blood T cell repertoires in COVID-19 (dated by TCRdb to 2018 to 2021). The study in broad terms: Samples from collaborators originated in the United States, Italy and Spain and spanned both the acute and convalescent phases of COVID-19. Samples came from the ongoing ImmuneRACE study (first 160 participants) plus 1,254 subjects from 6 global collaborators. Subjects who had been exposed to COVID-19, were actively infected with it, or had recovered from it provided the deeply sampled blood TCRbeta repertoires that made up the dataset. A de-identified subject ID, COVID-19 status, age in years and sex were almost always included in the sample metadata. The prospective study material was composed of cDNA or gDNA derived from T cells, B-cell-depleted T cells, or PBMCs. The repertoires were made available in a free public database intended to serve as a resource for research on the immune response to SARS-CoV-2. Where available, HLA class I and class II types were obtained from metadata supplied by the sample provider rather than from assay-based typing. Broader findings and caveats from the paper: How much clinical and demographic metadata was included differed by source and by participant, and the metadata was provided uncurated.

A remark on this clone: What antigen it recognizes has not been identified. Base qualities are missing; no much larger clone stands one base away.

The germline V gene gives CDR1 as MNHEY and CDR2 as SVGAGI. Spanning cysteine to phenylalanine, the CDR3 consists of 15 amino acids. The only DNA kept is the CDR3, 45 bases in frame from the first base. At the junction V is shortened by 6 bases and J by 2 bases; bases outside the gene matches: 9. Collaborating institutions collected whole blood in K2EDTA tubes following their own protocols. For TCRbeta analysis, collaborator samples were shipped as frozen whole blood, as isolated PBMCs, or as DNA extracted from either sample type. The immunoSEQ Assay, a bias-controlled multiplex PCR, was used to amplify TCRbeta CDR3 regions from genomic DNA. As for how the authors treated the data: Nucleated cell counts per sample were estimated from amplification of reference gene primers within the assay. To quantify the absolute abundance of each unique TCRbeta CDR3 rearrangement, sequence reads were collapsed and filtered. For each sample, productive Simpson clonality was calculated by taking the square root of Simpson's diversity index across productive rearrangements. As stored in TCRdb, this immuneACCESS dataset retains in-frame rearrangements with V and J assigned. A fraction of the clones does not appear; measured against another copy, unresolved V genes explain less than half of the discrepancy, and the remainder lacks a known reason. D and trimming come from the DNA, and the V and J calls and clone size come from that table. The sample table shows fewer than 150,000 clones, and roughly 87% are seen once. The top ten hold 7.7% of the sample.

The sequencing sample was made of peripheral blood. The rearrangement combines TRBV6-5 with TRBJ2-5; 7 central bases correspond to TRBD2. This clonotype was obtained from a human donor in a cohort sampled during active COVID-19. The CDR3 is CASRVKRGTQETQYF. The sequenced DNA: TGTGCCAGCAGAGTGAAGCGGGGAACGCAAGAGACCCAGTACTTC.